This TCR beta chain is from a study of blood T cell repertoires in COVID-19. The protocol was immunoSEQ multiplex PCR, while the TCRdb copy is restricted to in-frame clones and leaves out a portion. The table has 200,000 to 250,000 clones, approximately 90% seen once. The ends lost 4 bases at V and 8 bases at J; junction bases unmatched: 6. This CDR3 comprises 13 residues. Germline V gives CDR1 KGHSH, CDR2 LQKENI. Sequences were obtained from PBMCs or T cells enriched from blood (not recorded which). The source of this sequence is a woman aged 30 to 39 with acute COVID-19. The chain combines TRBV18 with TRBJ1-1; TRBD1 matches at 8 bases. This CDR3 reads CASSLTGVDEAFF. The DNA for the CDR3 is TGTGCCAGCTCACTGACAGGGGTTGACGAAGCTTTCTTT.